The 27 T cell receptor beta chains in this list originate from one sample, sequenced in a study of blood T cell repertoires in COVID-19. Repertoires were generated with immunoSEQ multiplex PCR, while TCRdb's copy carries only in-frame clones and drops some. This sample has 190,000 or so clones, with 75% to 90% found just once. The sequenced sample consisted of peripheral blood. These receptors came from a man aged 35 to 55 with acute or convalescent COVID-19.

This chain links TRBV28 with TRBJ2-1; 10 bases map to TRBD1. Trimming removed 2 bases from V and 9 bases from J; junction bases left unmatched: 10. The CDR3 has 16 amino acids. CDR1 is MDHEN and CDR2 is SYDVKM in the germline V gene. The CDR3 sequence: CASSLAGTGVSTEQFF. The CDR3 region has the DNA TGTGCCAGCAGTTTAGCCGGGACAGGGGTTTCCACTGAGCAGTTCTTC.

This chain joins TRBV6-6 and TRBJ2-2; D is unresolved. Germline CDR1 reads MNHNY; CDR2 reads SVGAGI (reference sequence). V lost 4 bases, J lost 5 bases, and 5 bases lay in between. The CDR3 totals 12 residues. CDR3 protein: CASSFYTGELFF. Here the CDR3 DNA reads TGTGCCAGCAGTTTCTATACCGGGGAGCTGTTTTTT.

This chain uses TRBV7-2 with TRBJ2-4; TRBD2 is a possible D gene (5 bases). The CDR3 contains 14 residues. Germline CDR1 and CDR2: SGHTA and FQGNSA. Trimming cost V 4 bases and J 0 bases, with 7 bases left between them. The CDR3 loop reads CASSSGLAKNIQYF. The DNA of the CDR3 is TGTGCCAGCAGCTCCGGACTAGCCAAAAACATTCAGTACTTC.

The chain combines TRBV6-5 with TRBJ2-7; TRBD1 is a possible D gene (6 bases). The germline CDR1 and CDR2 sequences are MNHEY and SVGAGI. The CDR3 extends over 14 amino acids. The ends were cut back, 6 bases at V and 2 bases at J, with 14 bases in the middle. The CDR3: CASSFTGSPYEQYF. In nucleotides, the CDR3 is TGTGCCAGCAGCTTTACAGGGTCTCCCTACGAGCAGTACTTC.

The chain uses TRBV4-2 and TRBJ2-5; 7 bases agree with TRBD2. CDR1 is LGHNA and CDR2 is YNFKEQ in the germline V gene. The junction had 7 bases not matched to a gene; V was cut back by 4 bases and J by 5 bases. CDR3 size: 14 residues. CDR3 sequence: CASSPERGWETQYF. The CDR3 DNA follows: TGTGCCAGCAGCCCCGAGCGGGGTTGGGAGACCCAGTACTTC.

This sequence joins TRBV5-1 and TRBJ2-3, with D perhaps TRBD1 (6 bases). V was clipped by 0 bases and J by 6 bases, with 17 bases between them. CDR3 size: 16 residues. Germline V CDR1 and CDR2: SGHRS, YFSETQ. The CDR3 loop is CASSLGAGTLGDTQYF. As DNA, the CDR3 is TGCGCCAGCAGCTTGGGGGCCGGGACATTAGGTGATACGCAGTATTTT.

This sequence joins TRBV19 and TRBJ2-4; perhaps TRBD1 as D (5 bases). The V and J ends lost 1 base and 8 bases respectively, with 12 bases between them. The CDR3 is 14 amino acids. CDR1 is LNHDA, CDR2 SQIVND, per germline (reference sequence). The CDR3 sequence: CASSIGQGSDIQYF. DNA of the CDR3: TGTGCCAGTAGTATAGGGCAGGGAAGCGACATTCAGTACTTC.

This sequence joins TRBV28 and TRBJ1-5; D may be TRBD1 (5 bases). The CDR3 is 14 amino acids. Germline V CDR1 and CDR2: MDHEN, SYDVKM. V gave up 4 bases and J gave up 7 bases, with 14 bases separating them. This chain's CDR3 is CASSSSGSRQPQHF. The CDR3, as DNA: TGTGCCAGCAGTTCATCAGGGTCCCGACAGCCCCAGCATTTT.

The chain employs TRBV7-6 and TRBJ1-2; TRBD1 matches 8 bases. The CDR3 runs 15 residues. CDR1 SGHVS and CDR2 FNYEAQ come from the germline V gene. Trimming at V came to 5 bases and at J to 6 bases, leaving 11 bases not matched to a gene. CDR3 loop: CASSLSGDRSHGYTF. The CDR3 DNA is TGTGCCAGCAGCCTTTCGGGGGACAGGTCCCATGGCTACACCTTC. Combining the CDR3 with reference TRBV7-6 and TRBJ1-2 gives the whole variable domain GAGVSQSPRYKVTKRGQDVALRCDPISGHVSLYWYRQALGQGPEFLTYFNYEAQQDKSGLPNDRFSAERPEGSISTLTIQRTEQRDSAMYRCASSLSGDRSHGYTFGSGTRLTVV.

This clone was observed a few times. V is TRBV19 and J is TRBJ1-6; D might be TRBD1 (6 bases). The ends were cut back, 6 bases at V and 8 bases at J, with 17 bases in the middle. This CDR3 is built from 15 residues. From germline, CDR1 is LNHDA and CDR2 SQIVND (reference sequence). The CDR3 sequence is CASRSQGEGDSPLHF. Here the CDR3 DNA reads TGTGCCAGTAGATCACAGGGAGAGGGGGATTCACCCCTCCACTTT.

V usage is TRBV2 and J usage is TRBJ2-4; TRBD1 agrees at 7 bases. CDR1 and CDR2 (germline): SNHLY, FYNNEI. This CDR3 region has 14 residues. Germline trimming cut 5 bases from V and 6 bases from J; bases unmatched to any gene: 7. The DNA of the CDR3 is TGTGCCAGCAGTTTTGGGGACAGCAGAAACATTCAGTACTTC. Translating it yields CASSFGDSRNIQYF.

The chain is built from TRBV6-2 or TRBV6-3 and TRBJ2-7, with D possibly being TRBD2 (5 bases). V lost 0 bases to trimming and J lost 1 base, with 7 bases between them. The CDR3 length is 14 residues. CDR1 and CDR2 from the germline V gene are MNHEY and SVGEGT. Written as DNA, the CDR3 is TGTGCCAGCAGTTACTCGCGGACTTCCTACGAGCAGTACTTC. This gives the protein CASSYSRTSYEQYF.

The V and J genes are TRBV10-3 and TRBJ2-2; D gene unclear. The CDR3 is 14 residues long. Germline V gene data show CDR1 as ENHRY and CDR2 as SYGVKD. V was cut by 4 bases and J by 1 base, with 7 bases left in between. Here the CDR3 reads CAISAQLNTGELFF. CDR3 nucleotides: TGTGCCATCAGTGCACAGCTGAACACCGGGGAGCTGTTTTTT.

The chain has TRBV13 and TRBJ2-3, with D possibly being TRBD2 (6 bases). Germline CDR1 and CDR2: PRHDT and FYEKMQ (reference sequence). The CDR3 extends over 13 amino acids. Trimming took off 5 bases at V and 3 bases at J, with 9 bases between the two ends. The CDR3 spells CASSLRGTDTQYF. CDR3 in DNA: TGTGCCAGCAGCCTACGGGGGACAGATACGCAGTATTTT.

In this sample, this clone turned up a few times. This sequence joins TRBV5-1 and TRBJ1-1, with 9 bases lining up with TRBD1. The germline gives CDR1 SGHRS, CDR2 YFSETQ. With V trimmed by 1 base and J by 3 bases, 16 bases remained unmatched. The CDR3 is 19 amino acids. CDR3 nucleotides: TGCGCCAGCAGCTTGAGGTTCGTTGGACAGGGGATCCCGTACACTGAAGCTTTCTTT. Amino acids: CASSLRFVGQGIPYTEAFF.

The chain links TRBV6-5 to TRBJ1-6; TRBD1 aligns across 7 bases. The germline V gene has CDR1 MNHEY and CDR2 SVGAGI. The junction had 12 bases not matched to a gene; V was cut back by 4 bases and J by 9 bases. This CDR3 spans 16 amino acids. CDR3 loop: CASSLSPTGRSSPLHF. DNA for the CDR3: TGTGCCAGCAGTTTGTCCCCGACAGGGCGGAGTTCACCCCTCCACTTT.

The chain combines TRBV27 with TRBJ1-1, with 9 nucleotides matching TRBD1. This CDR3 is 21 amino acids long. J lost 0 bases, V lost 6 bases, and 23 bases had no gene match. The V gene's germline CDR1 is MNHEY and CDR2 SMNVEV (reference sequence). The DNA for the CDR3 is TGTGCCAGCAGCTTAAGCCACGGGACAGGGTTGGTCCGAGACATGAACACTGAAGCTTTCTTT. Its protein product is CASSLSHGTGLVRDMNTEAFF.

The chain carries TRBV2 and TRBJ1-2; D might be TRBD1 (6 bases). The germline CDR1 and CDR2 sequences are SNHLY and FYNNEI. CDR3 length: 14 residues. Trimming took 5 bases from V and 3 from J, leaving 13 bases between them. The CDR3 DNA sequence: TGTGCCAGCAGTACACAGGGAATGGACTATGGCTACACCTTC. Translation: CASSTQGMDYGYTF. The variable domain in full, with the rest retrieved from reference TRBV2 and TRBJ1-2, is EPEVTQTPSHQVTQMGQEVILRCVPISNHLYFYWYRQILGQKVEFLVSFYNNEISEKSEIFDDQFSVERPDGSNFTLKIRSTKLEDSAMYFCASSTQGMDYGYTFGSGTRLTVV.

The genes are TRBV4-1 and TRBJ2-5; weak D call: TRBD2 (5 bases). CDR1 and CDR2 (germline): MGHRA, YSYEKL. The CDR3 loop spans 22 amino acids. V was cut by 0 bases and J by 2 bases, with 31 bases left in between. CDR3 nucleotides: TGCGCCAGCAGCCAAGAGGGGATGGCGGTAGTACTGCAGAAGCGGTCACAAGAGACCCAGTACTTC. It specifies CASSQEGMAVVLQKRSQETQYF.

The CDR3 spells CASSQAGQAEQYF. The CDR3, as DNA: TGTGCCAGCAGCCAAGCGGGACAGGCCGAGCAGTACTTC. The rearrangement uses TRBV3-1 (or the pseudogene TRBV3-2) and TRBJ2-7; 8 bases line up with TRBD1. The CDR3 consists of 13 residues. The J segment lost 6 bases and the V segment lost 1 base, leaving 2 bases of the junction unmatched. Germline V gene data show CDR1 as LGHDT and CDR2 as YNNKEL (reference sequence).

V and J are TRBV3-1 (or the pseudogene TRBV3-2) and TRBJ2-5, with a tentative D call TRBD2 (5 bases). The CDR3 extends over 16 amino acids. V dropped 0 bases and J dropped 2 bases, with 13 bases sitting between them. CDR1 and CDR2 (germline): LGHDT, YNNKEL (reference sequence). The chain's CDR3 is CASSQDLRRNQETQYF. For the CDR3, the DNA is TGTGCCAGCAGCCAAGATCTTAGGAGGAATCAAGAGACCCAGTACTTC.

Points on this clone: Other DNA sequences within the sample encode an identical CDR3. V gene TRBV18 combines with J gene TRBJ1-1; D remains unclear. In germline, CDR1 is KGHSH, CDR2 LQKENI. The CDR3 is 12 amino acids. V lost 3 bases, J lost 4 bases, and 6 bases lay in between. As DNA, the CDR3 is TGTGCCAGCTCACCCAGTGGCACTGAAGCTTTCTTT. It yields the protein CASSPSGTEAFF.

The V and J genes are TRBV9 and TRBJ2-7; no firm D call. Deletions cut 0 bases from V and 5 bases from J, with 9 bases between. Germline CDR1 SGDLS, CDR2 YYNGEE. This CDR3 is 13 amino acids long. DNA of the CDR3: TGTGCCAGCAGCGTAGGTCAGATCGACGAGCAGTACTTC. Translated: CASSVGQIDEQYF.

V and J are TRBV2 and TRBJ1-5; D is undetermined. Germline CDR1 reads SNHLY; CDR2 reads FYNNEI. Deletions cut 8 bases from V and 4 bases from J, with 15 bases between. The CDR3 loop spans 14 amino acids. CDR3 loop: CASEAGNQNQPQHF. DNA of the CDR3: TGTGCCAGCGAAGCGGGTAACCAAAATCAGCCCCAGCATTTT. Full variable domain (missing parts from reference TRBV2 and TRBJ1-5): EPEVTQTPSHQVTQMGQEVILRCVPISNHLYFYWYRQILGQKVEFLVSFYNNEISEKSEIFDDQFSVERPDGSNFTLKIRSTKLEDSAMYFCASEAGNQNQPQHFGDGTRLSIL.

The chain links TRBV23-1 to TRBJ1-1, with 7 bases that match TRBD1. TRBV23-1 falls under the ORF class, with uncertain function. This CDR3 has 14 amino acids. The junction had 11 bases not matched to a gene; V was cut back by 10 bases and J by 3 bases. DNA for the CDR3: TGCGCCACTGCTTTTGGGACAGAGGACACTGAAGCTTTCTTT. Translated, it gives CATAFGTEDTEAFF.

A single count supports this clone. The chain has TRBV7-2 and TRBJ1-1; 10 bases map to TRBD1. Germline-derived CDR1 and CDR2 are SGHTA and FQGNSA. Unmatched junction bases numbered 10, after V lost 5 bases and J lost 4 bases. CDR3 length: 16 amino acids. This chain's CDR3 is CASSPRGTGVATEAFF. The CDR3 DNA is TGTGCCAGCAGCCCAAGGGGGACAGGGGTGGCCACTGAAGCTTTCTTT.

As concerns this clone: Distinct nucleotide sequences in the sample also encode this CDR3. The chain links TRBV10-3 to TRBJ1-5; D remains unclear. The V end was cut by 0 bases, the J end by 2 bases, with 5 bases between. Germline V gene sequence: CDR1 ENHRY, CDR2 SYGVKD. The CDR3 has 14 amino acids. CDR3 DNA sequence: TGTGCCATCAGTGAGTCGGAGCGCAATCAGCCCCAGCATTTT. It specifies CAISESERNQPQHF.